Listed here are 11 T cell receptor beta chains from one sample, sequenced in a study of circulating and synovial CD4+ cells in juvenile arthritis. The table came from immunoSEQ multiplex PCR; TCRdb's copy has only in-frame clones and leaves some out. The sample has tens of thousands of clones; nearly 97% are singletons. The sequenced sample consisted of CD4+ T cells from blood. These receptors came from a human donor with juvenile idiopathic arthritis.

This clone was recorded once. The chain employs TRBV7-2 and TRBJ1-2, with TRBD1 matching 9 bases. The CDR3 loop spans 13 amino acids. The junction had 2 bases not matched to a gene; V was cut back by 5 bases and J by 4 bases. The germline gives CDR1 SGHTA, CDR2 FQGNSA. The CDR3 sequence is CASSIQGAYGYTF. The CDR3 DNA follows: TGTGCCAGCAGCATACAGGGGGCCTATGGCTACACCTTC. Filled out from reference TRBV7-2 and TRBJ1-2, the complete variable domain reads GAGVSQSPSNKVTEKGKDVELRCDPISGHTALYWYRQSLGQGLEFLIYFQGNSAPDKSGLPSDRFSAERTGGSVSTLTIQRTQQEDSAVYLCASSIQGAYGYTFGSGTRLTVV.

The CDR3 loop is CASSQVVKRDTEAFF. The CDR3 DNA sequence: TGCGCCAGCAGCCAAGTAGTGAAGAGGGACACTGAAGCTTTCTTT. The chain has TRBV4-1 and TRBJ1-1, with D uncertain. This CDR3 comprises 15 residues. Germline V CDR1 and CDR2: MGHRA, YSYEKL. V lost 1 base to trimming and J lost 3 bases, with 12 bases between them.

This clone was seen a single time. The identical CDR3 is also encoded by other nucleotide sequences in the sample. The chain is built from TRBV6-6 and TRBJ1-6; a weak D match, TRBD1 (6 bases). The V end was cut by 4 bases, the J end by 8 bases, with 15 bases between. CDR1 MNHNY and CDR2 SVGAGI come from the germline V gene (reference sequence). The CDR3 runs to 15 residues. CDR3 sequence: CASSSRAGEDSPLHF. For the CDR3, the DNA is TGTGCCAGCAGTTCCCGGGCAGGGGAAGATTCACCCCTCCACTTT.

V gene TRBV5-1 combines with J gene TRBJ2-1, with a possible D match to TRBD1 (6 bases). V lost 0 bases and J lost 8, with 15 bases in between. Germline V CDR1 and CDR2: SGHRS, YFSETQ. This CDR3 region has 15 residues. For the CDR3, the DNA is TGCGCCAGCAGCTTGGGGGGGCCAAGAGGAGATGAGCAGTTCTTC. It specifies CASSLGGPRGDEQFF. Using reference TRBV5-1 and TRBJ2-1 for the parts outside the CDR3, the full variable domain is KAGVTQTPRYLIKTRGQQVTLSCSPISGHRSVSWYQQTPGQGLQFLFEYFSETQRNKGNFPGRFSGRQFSNSRSEMNVSTLELGDSALYLCASSLGGPRGDEQFFGPGTRLTVL.

The genes are TRBV14 and TRBJ2-5, with a tentative D call TRBD2 (6 bases). The germline CDR1 and CDR2 sequences are SGHDN and FVKESK. This CDR3 is 15 amino acids long. Trimming cost V 4 bases and J 2 bases, with 14 bases left between them. CDR3 loop: CASSPQAGKQETQYF. The CDR3 coding sequence is TGTGCCAGCAGCCCCCAGGCGGGAAAACAAGAGACCCAGTACTTC.

The chain carries TRBV13 and TRBJ1-5, with TRBD1 identical over 9 bases. V dropped 1 base and J dropped 14; count of bases not matched to a gene: 9. The germline V gene encodes CDR1 PRHDT and CDR2 FYEKMQ (reference sequence). The CDR3 runs to 14 residues. CDR3 amino acids: CASSLAGRGQGKHF. CDR3 sequence (DNA): TGTGCCAGCAGCTTAGCGGGAAGGGGACAGGGAAAGCATTTT.

The chain uses TRBV6-1 and TRBJ1-4, with unresolved D. Trimming pared 3 bases from V and 4 bases from J, leaving 18 bases between. Looked up from germline, CDR1 is MNHNS and CDR2 is SASEGT. The CDR3 length is 17 residues. In nucleotides, the CDR3 is TGTGCCAGCAGTGACCCCGACGGAGCCTCACATAATGAAAAACTGTTTTTT. It yields the protein CASSDPDGASHNEKLFF.

This chain joins TRBV18 and TRBJ2-3, with unresolved D. Trimming stripped 1 base from V and 5 bases from J, with 4 bases between. Per the germline V gene, CDR1 is KGHSH and CDR2 is LQKENI. This CDR3 region has 12 residues. In nucleotides, the CDR3 is TGTGCCAGCTCACCACTCCTAGATACGCAGTATTTT. Translation: CASSPLLDTQYF.

This sequence joins TRBV30 and TRBJ1-3, with D possibly TRBD1 on 5 matching bases. In germline, CDR1 is GTSNPN, CDR2 SVGIG (reference sequence). Trimming cost V 1 base and J 4 bases, with 11 bases left between them. This CDR3 spans 14 amino acids. CDR3 region: CAWSGGLQGNTIYF. The CDR3 nucleotides are TGTGCCTGGAGTGGGGGCCTACAGGGAAACACCATATATTTT. Using reference TRBV30 and TRBJ1-3 for the parts outside the CDR3, the full variable domain is SQTIHQWPATLVQPVGSPLSLECTVEGTSNPNLYWYRQAAGRGLQLLFYSVGIGQISSEVPQNLSASRPQDRQFILSSKKLLLSDSGFYLCAWSGGLQGNTIYFGEGSWLTVV.

This clone was seen once. The chain carries TRBV2 and TRBJ1-4; no clear D gene. CDR3 length: 15 amino acids. V was clipped by 4 bases and J by 4 bases, with 13 bases between them. CDR1 is SNHLY and CDR2 is FYNNEI in the germline V gene. CDR3 protein: CASSVGRGGNEKLFF. The CDR3 nucleotides are TGTGCCAGCAGTGTCGGTCGGGGAGGTAATGAAAAACTGTTTTTT.

The genes are TRBV28 and TRBJ1-5; 7 bases map to TRBD1. V lost 3 bases to trimming and J lost 2 bases; unmatched junction nucleotides: 4. The CDR3 extends over 15 amino acids. Per germline, CDR1 MDHEN and CDR2 SYDVKM. The CDR3 loop reads CASSFPTGGNQPQHF. CDR3 bases: TGTGCCAGCAGTTTTCCTACAGGGGGCAATCAGCCCCAGCATTTT. Complete variable domain (other parts from reference TRBV28 and TRBJ1-5): DVKVTQSSRYLVKRTGEKVFLECVQDMDHENMFWYRQDPGLGLRLIYFSYDVKMKEKGDIPEGYSVSREKKERFSLILESASTNQTSMYLCASSFPTGGNQPQHFGDGTRLSIL.